The 25 T cell receptor beta chains below come from one sample, sequenced in a study of vaccination and CD4 T cells after COVID-19 (dated by TCRdb to 2021 to 2024). The method was PCR. Instrument used: Illumina iSeq 100. TCR sequencing of DNA from cultured CD4+ T cells used the Oncomine TCR Beta short-read assay at the Johns Hopkins FTIC core. TCRdb reanalyzed the raw reads on its own, using fastp at Q25 for trimming and MiXCR for clone calling, and kept in-frame beta chains. Rows with a matching CDR3 protein are joined into one entry that keeps the most common DNA and genes. Across this sample there are approximately 13,000 distinct CDR3 sequences, with 52% seen only once. Together, the top ten hold about 16% of the sample. The sample's treatment or condition, from its label and the paper: roughly nine-day PBMC culture with coronavirus spike peptide pools or control peptides (ViraFEST assay). These receptors have no known antigen.

The sequenced material came from CD4+ T cells from blood, cultured in vitro. These receptors all stem from a human donor who had recovered from COVID-19.

This clonotype occurred a few times. The chain links TRBV5-1 to TRBJ1-5, with D tentatively TRBD1 (5 bases). The V end lost 4 bases, the J end lost 4 bases, and 15 bases lay between the germline ends. The CDR3 spans 15 residues. Germline CDR1 reads SGHRS; CDR2 reads YFSETQ. The CDR3 bases are TGCGCCAGCAGCCCGGACGGGGCCCCAAATCAGCCCCAGCATTTT. Its protein product is CASSPDGAPNQPQHF.

The V call is TRBV21-1, the J call TRBJ2-5; the table's D call, TRBD1, has no DNA check behind it. TRBV21-1 counts as a pseudogene. The CDR3 loop spans 15 amino acids. As DNA, the CDR3 is TGTGCCAGCAGCAAAGTCGGGACAGATGGAGAGACCCAGTACTTC. This gives the protein CASSKVGTDGETQYF.

This clonotype was seen a handful of times. V and J are TRBV19 and TRBJ1-5; no definite D call. V was clipped by 3 bases and J by 3 bases, with 12 bases between them. Germline loops: CDR1 LNHDA, CDR2 SQIVND (reference sequence). This CDR3 contains 15 residues. CDR3 residues: CASSITSGVNQPQHF. CDR3 nucleotide sequence: TGTGCCAGTAGTATCACTAGTGGGGTCAATCAGCCCCAGCATTTT.

V usage is TRBV28 and J usage is TRBJ2-1; D not resolved. Looked up from germline, CDR1 is MDHEN and CDR2 is SYDVKM. V was trimmed by 7 bases and J by 5 bases, leaving 15 bases between them. The CDR3 has 14 amino acids. The CDR3: CASKAPARNNEQFF. CDR3 bases: TGTGCCAGCAAGGCCCCAGCGCGTAACAATGAGCAGTTCTTC.

The CDR3 reads CASTKMEGSDTQYF. The CDR3 DNA sequence: TGTGCCAGCACCAAAATGGAGGGGTCAGATACGCAGTATTTT. V and J are TRBV7-6 and TRBJ2-3; possibly TRBD2 for D (6 bases). This CDR3 comprises 14 residues. V was trimmed by 7 bases and J by 4 bases, leaving 15 bases between them. Germline CDR1 is SGHVS and CDR2 is FNYEAQ.

There are a few counts of this clonotype. The V call is TRBV5-1, the J call TRBJ2-5, with 7 bases aligning to TRBD1. Germline values: CDR1 SGHRS, CDR2 YFSETQ. The V and J ends lost 4 bases and 1 base, in that order; junction bases with no gene match: 4. The length of the CDR3 is 14 residues. The CDR3 reads CASSDGQVQETQYF. The CDR3 DNA reads as TGCGCCAGCAGCGACGGACAGGTCCAAGAGACCCAGTACTTC.

The chain combines TRBV5-4 with TRBJ2-3; a weak D match, TRBD2 (7 bases). The CDR3 spans 15 residues. V was pared by 9 bases and J by 5 bases, with 22 bases between. Germline CDR1 is SGHNT and CDR2 is YYREEE (reference sequence). The CDR3 protein is CATQEGGALRDTQYF. In DNA form, the CDR3 reads TGTGCCACCCAGGAGGGGGGGGCGCTTAGAGATACGCAGTATTTT.

The V and J genes are TRBV20-1 and TRBJ2-6; 12 bases line up with TRBD1. The ends lost 5 bases at V and 0 bases at J; junction bases unmatched: 5. Germline V gene lookup returns CDR1 DFQATT and CDR2 SNEGSKA (reference sequence). The CDR3 spans 17 residues. Here the CDR3 DNA reads TGCAGTGCTGTAGGGACAGGGGGCTTCTCTGGGGCCAACGTCCTGACTTTC. Its translation: CSAVGTGGFSGANVLTF.

CDR3 sequence reads: CSAMWQGATDTQYF. The CDR3 coding sequence is TGCAGTGCTATGTGGCAGGGGGCCACAGATACGCAGTATTTT. This sequence joins TRBV20-1 and TRBJ2-3; 8 positions match TRBD1. V was pared by 4 bases and J by 2 bases, with 5 bases of the junction left unmatched. The germline V gene has CDR1 DFQATT and CDR2 SNEGSKA (reference sequence). The CDR3 is 14 residues long.

The CDR3 reads CASRERHWNGQFF. The CDR3 bases are TGTGCCAGCCGCGAGAGACACTGGAACGGCCAGTTCTTC. The chain has TRBV21-1 and TRBJ2-1. TRBV21-1 is classified as a pseudogene. This CDR3 comprises 13 residues.

The chain recombines TRBV6-1 with TRBJ1-5; 7 positions agree with TRBD1. Germline CDR1 reads MNHNS; CDR2 reads SASEGT. The V and J ends lost 6 bases and 4 bases, in that order; junction bases with no gene match: 6. There are 14 residues in the CDR3. Here the CDR3 reads CASSLGQENQPQHF. The CDR3 bases are TGTGCCAGCAGCTTAGGACAGGAAAATCAGCCCCAGCATTTT.

The gene calls are TRBV6-2 or TRBV6-3 and TRBJ2-1; D is uncertain. The germline CDR1 and CDR2 sequences are MNHEY and SVGEGT. This CDR3 contains 14 residues. The V and J ends lost 6 bases and 4 bases respectively, with 13 bases between them. The CDR3 DNA is TGTGCCAGCAGAACTCCGGACCAATACAATGAGCAGTTCTTC. Its translation: CASRTPDQYNEQFF.

The rearrangement uses TRBV20-1 and TRBJ1-1, with D possibly being TRBD1 (5 bases). This CDR3 is built from 13 residues. V dropped 3 bases and J dropped 1 base, with 9 bases sitting between them. CDR1 and CDR2 (germline): DFQATT, SNEGSKA (reference sequence). The CDR3 DNA reads as TGCAGTGCTAGCACAGGTGGGAACACTGAAGCTTTCTTT. Translated, it gives CSASTGGNTEAFF.

This clonotype was picked up a small number of times. The chain recombines TRBV7-9 with TRBJ2-7; D remains unclear. The CDR3 contains 14 residues. V shed 5 bases and J shed 0 bases, with 11 bases lying between them. Germline lookup yields CDR1 SEHNR and CDR2 FQNEAQ (reference sequence). The CDR3 sequence is CASSPNSISYEQYF. CDR3 coding DNA: TGTGCCAGCAGCCCCAACTCTATCTCCTACGAGCAGTACTTC.

The chain couples TRBV2 to TRBJ2-7; 9 bases fit TRBD2. The ends lost 6 bases at V and 2 bases at J; junction bases unmatched: 20. In germline, CDR1 is SNHLY, CDR2 FYNNEI. The CDR3 runs to 19 residues. The CDR3 nucleotides read TGTGCCAGCAGACCTAGACTAGCGGTGCTAACCAGTCCTACCTACGAGCAGTACTTC. Its protein is CASRPRLAVLTSPTYEQYF.

J is TRBJ1-1 and V is TRBV5-4; D not certain. Looked up from germline, CDR1 is SGHNT and CDR2 is YYREEE (reference sequence). The CDR3 spans 13 residues. The germline V and J ends were trimmed by 1 base and 5 bases, with 9 bases remaining between them. CDR3 in amino acids: CASSLQGQTEAFF. The CDR3 coding sequence is TGTGCCAGCAGCTTGCAAGGCCAGACTGAAGCTTTCTTT.

J is TRBJ1-2 and V is TRBV6-2 or TRBV6-3, with 8 bases matching TRBD1. This CDR3 is built from 13 residues. CDR1 MNHEY and CDR2 SVGEGT come from the germline V gene. V dropped 6 bases and J dropped 5; count of bases not matched to a gene: 5. The CDR3 DNA is TGTGCCAGCAGGATGACAGGGGAATATGGCTACACCTTC. This gives the protein CASRMTGEYGYTF.

This clonotype was detected only a few times. The chain uses TRBV20-1 and TRBJ1-5; D is unclear. CDR3 length equals 15 residues. V lost 0 bases and J 3 bases, leaving 12 bases between the germline ends. The germline CDR1 and CDR2 sequences are DFQATT and SNEGSKA (reference sequence). CDR3 in amino acids: CSARDETGSNQPQHF. The DNA for the CDR3 is TGCAGTGCTAGAGACGAGACGGGTTCCAATCAGCCCCAGCATTTT.

This clonotype is medium-sized by share. This rearrangement joins TRBV4-2 to TRBJ2-7; D ambiguous. The CDR3 sequence is 18 residues long. Germline-derived CDR1 and CDR2 are LGHNA and YNFKEQ. Deletions cut 0 bases from V and 2 bases from J, with 20 bases between. CDR3 DNA sequence: TGTGCCAGCAGCCAAGACCCCTTCCGGGCAAGCTCTACCTACGAGCAGTACTTC. It is translated as CASSQDPFRASSTYEQYF.

This clonotype was found once. For the CDR3, the DNA is TGTGCCAGCAGCTCCCGACTAGCGGGATCGGTCAATGAGCAGTTCTTC. This encodes CASSSRLAGSVNEQFF. The chain is built from TRBV7-2 and TRBJ2-1; 11 nucleotides align to TRBD2. This CDR3 has 16 residues. V shed 4 bases, J shed 6 bases, and the junction held 8 bases outside the gene matches. In germline, CDR1 is SGHTA, CDR2 FQGNSA.

The chain has TRBV7-2 and TRBJ2-2; D is undetermined. Germline V gene sequence: CDR1 SGHTA, CDR2 FQGNSA. The CDR3 runs 13 residues. V was pared by 1 base and J by 8 bases, with 8 bases between. The CDR3 protein is CASSLGVQGELFF. The DNA for the CDR3 is TGTGCCAGCAGCTTAGGGGTCCAGGGGGAGCTGTTTTTT.

The CDR3 bases are TGCGCCAGCAGCTTAACAGTGGGTGATTCACCCCTCCACTTT. It codes for CASSLTVGDSPLHF. The chain links TRBV4-3 to TRBJ1-6; D is ambiguous. The CDR3 covers 14 residues. Germline CDR1 LGHNA, CDR2 YSLEER. The V end was cut by 5 bases, the J end by 8 bases, with 13 bases between.

The chain links TRBV21-1 to TRBJ2-5; TRBD2 is the table's D call, not checked against the DNA. TRBV21-1 is a documented pseudogene. The CDR3 runs 17 residues. As DNA, the CDR3 is TGTGCCAGCAGCCCAAAGAGTCCCCGGGAGGGCCTTGAGACCCAGTACTTC. It translates to CASSPKSPREGLETQYF.

This sequence joins TRBV27 and TRBJ1-5; 8 bases fit TRBD1. Germline V CDR1 and CDR2: MNHEY, SMNVEV (reference sequence). The CDR3 has 14 residues. Trimming cost V 5 bases and J 4 bases; bases outside gene matches: 4. This CDR3 is CASSVRGRNQPQHF. The CDR3 DNA reads TGTGCCAGCAGTGTCAGGGGGCGTAATCAGCCCCAGCATTTT.

The V gene is TRBV6-1, the J gene TRBJ2-1; 7 bases are a match to TRBD1. V shed 6 bases, J shed 0 bases, and the junction held 5 bases outside the gene matches. The CDR3 is made up of 15 amino acids. The germline V gene has CDR1 MNHNS and CDR2 SASEGT. CDR3 bases: TGTGCCAGCAGCGGACAGGCCGACTCCTACAATGAGCAGTTCTTC. It encodes CASSGQADSYNEQFF.